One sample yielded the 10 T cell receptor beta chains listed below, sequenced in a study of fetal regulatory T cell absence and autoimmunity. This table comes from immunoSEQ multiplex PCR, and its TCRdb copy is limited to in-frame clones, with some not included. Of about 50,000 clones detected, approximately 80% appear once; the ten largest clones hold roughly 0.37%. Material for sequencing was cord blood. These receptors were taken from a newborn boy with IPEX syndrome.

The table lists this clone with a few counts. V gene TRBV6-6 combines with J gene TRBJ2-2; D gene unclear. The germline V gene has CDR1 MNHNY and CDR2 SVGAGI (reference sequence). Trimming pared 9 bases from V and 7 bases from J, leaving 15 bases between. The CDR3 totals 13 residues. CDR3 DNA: TGTGCCAGTGCTCTTCTAGGGAACGGGGAGCTGTTTTTT. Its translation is CASALLGNGELFF.

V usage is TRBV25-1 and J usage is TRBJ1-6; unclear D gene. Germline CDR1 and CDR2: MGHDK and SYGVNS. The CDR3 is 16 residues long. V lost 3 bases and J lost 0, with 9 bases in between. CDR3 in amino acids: CASSDAFSSYNSPLHF. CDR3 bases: TGTGCCAGCAGTGACGCGTTTAGCTCCTATAATTCACCCCTCCACTTT.

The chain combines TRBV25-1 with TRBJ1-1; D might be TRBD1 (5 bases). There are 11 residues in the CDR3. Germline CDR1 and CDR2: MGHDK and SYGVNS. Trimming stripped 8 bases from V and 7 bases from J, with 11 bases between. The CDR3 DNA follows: TGTGCCAGCGGGGGGGAGGTTGAAGCTTTCTTT. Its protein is CASGGEVEAFF. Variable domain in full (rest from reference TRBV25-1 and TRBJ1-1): EADIYQTPRYLVIGTGKKITLECSQTMGHDKMYWYQQDPGMELHLIHYSYGVNSTEKGDLSSESTVSRIRTEHFPLTLESARPSHTSQYLCASGGEVEAFFGQGTRLTVV.

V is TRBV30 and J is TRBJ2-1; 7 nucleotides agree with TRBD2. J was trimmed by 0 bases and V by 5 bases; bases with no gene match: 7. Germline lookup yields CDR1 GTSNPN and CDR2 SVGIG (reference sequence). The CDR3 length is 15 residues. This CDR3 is CAWGKAGSSYNEQFF. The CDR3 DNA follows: TGTGCCTGGGGAAAAGCGGGGAGCTCCTACAATGAGCAGTTCTTC. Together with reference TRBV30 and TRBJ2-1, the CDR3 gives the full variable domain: SQTIHQWPATLVQPVGSPLSLECTVEGTSNPNLYWYRQAAGRGLQLLFYSVGIGQISSEVPQNLSASRPQDRQFILSSKKLLLSDSGFYLCAWGKAGSSYNEQFFGPGTRLTVL.

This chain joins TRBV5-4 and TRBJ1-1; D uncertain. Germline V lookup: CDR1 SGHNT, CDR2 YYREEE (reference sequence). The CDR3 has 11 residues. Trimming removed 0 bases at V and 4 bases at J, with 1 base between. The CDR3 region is CASSLGTEAFF. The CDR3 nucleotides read TGTGCCAGCAGCTTGGGCACTGAAGCTTTCTTT.

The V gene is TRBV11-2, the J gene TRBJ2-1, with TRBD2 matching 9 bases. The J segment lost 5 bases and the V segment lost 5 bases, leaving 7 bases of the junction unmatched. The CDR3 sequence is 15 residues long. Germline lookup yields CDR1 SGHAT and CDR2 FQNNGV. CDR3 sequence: CASSLLAGGNNEQFF. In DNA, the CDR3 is TGTGCCAGCAGCCTCTTGGCGGGAGGGAACAATGAGCAGTTCTTC.

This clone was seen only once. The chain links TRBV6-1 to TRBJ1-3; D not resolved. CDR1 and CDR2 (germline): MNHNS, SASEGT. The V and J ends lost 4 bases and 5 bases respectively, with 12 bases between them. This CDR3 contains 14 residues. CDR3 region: CASSGFPSRNTIYF. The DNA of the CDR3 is TGTGCCAGCAGTGGGTTCCCCAGCAGAAACACCATATATTTT.

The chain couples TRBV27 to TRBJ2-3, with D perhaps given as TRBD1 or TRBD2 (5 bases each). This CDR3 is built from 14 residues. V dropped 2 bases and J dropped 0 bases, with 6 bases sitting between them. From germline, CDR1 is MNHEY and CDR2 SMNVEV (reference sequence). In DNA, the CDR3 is TGTGCCAGCAGTTTAGGGGGAAGCACAGATACGCAGTATTTT. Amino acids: CASSLGGSTDTQYF.

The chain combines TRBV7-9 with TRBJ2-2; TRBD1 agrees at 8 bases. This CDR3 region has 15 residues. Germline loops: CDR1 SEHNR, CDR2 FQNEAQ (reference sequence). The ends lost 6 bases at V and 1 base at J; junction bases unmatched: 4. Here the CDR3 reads CASRSDRGNTGELFF. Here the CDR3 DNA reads TGTGCCAGCAGGAGCGACAGGGGGAACACCGGGGAGCTGTTTTTT.

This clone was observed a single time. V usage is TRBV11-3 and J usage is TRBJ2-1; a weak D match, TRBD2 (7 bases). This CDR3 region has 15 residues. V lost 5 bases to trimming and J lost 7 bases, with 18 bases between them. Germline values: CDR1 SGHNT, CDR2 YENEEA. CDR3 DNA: TGTGCCAGCAGCAAAGGACGGGGGGCAGGTAATGAGCAGTTCTTC. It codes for CASSKGRGAGNEQFF.